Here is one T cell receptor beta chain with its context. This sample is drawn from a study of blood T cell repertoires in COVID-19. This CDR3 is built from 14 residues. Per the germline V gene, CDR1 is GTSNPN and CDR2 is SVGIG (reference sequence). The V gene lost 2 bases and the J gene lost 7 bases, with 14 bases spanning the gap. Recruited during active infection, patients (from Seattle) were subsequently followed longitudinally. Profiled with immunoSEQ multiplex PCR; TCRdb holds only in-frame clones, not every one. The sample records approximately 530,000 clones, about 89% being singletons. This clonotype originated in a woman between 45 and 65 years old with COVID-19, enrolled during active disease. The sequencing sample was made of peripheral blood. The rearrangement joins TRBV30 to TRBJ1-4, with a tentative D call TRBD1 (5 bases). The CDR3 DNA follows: TGTGCCTGGAGTTCCTCGGGGAGGGGTGAAAAACTGTTTTTT. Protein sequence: CAWSSSGRGEKLFF.